This T cell receptor (beta chain) was sequenced during a study of neurological immune-mediated disorders. Study-wide results and limits: In multiple sclerosis patients, the repertoire cluster was unrelated to clinical or MRI findings. HTLV-1-associated myelopathy led in TCR clonal expansion, while multiple sclerosis ranked lowest, below healthy controls.

Germline V gene lookup returns CDR1 SGHTA and CDR2 FQGTGA. The ends were cut back, 6 bases at V and 0 bases at J, with 17 bases in the middle. The CDR3 covers 16 residues. TCRdb passed the 5' RACE reads through MiXCR, listing each CDR3 protein once. The profile shows tens of thousands of distinct CDR3 sequences, 4.5% to 6.5% of them singletons. This clonotype was detected many times. No antigen is known for it. This chain links TRBV7-3 with TRBJ1-1; D gene uncertain. The material sequenced was PBMCs. The origin of this receptor is a woman aged 25 to 39 with multiple sclerosis. CDR3 loop: CASRLTLVPMNTEAFF. CDR3 DNA sequence: TGTGCCAGCAGGCTCACACTGGTCCCCATGAACACTGAAGCTTTCTTT.